The clone carrying this T cell receptor beta chain was seen a handful of times. As yet, its antigen is unknown. V lost 3 bases to trimming and J lost 6 bases; unmatched junction nucleotides: 10. The CDR3 is made up of 16 amino acids. TCRdb redid the calling of the RT-PCR reads with MiXCR, one entry per CDR3 protein. This table has about 570,000 distinct CDR3 sequences, roughly 12% appearing once. This sample is drawn from a study of response to subunit inactivated influenza vaccine. General study points: Few new T cells, the authors suggested, are recruited by each seasonal influenza vaccination.

The same data also contributed to another study, on T cells expressing NK-cell markers. That report adds: Synthesis of TCR beta cDNA relied on 5'RACE template switching carrying UMIs. The share of CD8+ T cells held by dominant NKG2C+ clonotypes was about 1.0-7.5% in roughly 6 donors.

The receptor's source is a man aged 50 to 59 who received an inactivated influenza vaccine. This chain links TRBV12-3 or TRBV12-4 with TRBJ2-7; 11 bases match TRBD1. The specimen comprised PBMCs from blood, sampled on the day of vaccination. CDR3 region: CASSFSPGTGGFEQYF. CDR3 coding DNA: TGTGCCAGCAGTTTCTCCCCCGGGACAGGGGGTTTCGAGCAGTACTTC.